This TCR beta chain was recorded in a study of blood T cell repertoires in COVID-19. Study-wide context: Spain, Italy and the United States supplied samples that represented acute and convalescent COVID-19. T cells, B-cell-depleted T cells, or PBMCs supplied cDNA or gDNA.

The V end lost 4 bases, the J end lost 4 bases, and 12 bases lay between the germline ends. The CDR3 consists of 14 residues. In germline, CDR1 is SGHRS, CDR2 YFSETQ. In the original analysis: Nucleated cell counts were estimated from reference gene primer amplification. Clones were read by immunoSEQ multiplex PCR, and TCRdb kept only the in-frame ones, dropping some. V, J and clone size derive from that table, while D and trimming were established from the DNA sequence. Here the sample spans about 50,000 clones, about 87% being singletons. Sequenced sample: peripheral blood. The V call is TRBV5-1, the J call TRBJ1-5; weak D call: TRBD1 (6 bases). The clonotype was recovered from a human donor with active COVID-19. The donor label of this sample is uncertain. CDR3 in DNA: TGCGCCAGCAGCAAGGGACACGAGAATCAGCCCCAGCATTTT. It is translated as CASSKGHENQPQHF.